The 28 T cell receptor beta chains below all came from one sample that was sequenced in a study of blood T cell repertoires in COVID-19. The repertoire was sequenced with immunoSEQ multiplex PCR; TCRdb's copy has only in-frame clones and lacks some. This table holds 50,000 to 80,000 clones, approximately 90% found once. Sequencing input: peripheral blood. Source of these receptors: a woman aged 80 or over with active COVID-19.

The V gene is TRBV6-5, the J gene TRBJ1-4; perhaps TRBD1 as D (5 bases). The CDR3 is 13 residues long. Trimming stripped 3 bases from V and 8 bases from J, with 10 bases between. CDR1 is MNHEY, CDR2 SVGAGI, per germline. The CDR3 loop reads CASSYRQGEKLFF. The CDR3 region has the DNA TGTGCCAGCAGTTATCGGCAGGGCGAAAAACTGTTTTTT.

The chain joins TRBV9 to TRBJ2-5; TRBD2 agrees at 8 bases. The germline V gene has CDR1 SGDLS and CDR2 YYNGEE. The junction had 6 bases not matched to a gene; V was cut back by 4 bases and J by 1 base. CDR3 length: 15 amino acids. The CDR3 bases are TGTGCCAGCAGCCCTCGTCTAGCGGGCCAAGAGACCCAGTACTTC. It specifies CASSPRLAGQETQYF.

This clone was observed a few times. This rearrangement joins TRBV6-6 to TRBJ2-1; tentative D call: TRBD1 (6 bases). V was shortened by 4 bases and J by 8 bases, with 15 bases between the two germline ends. This CDR3 contains 14 residues. Germline loops: CDR1 MNHNY, CDR2 SVGAGI (reference sequence). CDR3 bases: TGTGCCAGCAGTTCTTGGGGGCCGGCCTATGAGCAGTTCTTC. Protein product: CASSSWGPAYEQFF.

This chain links TRBV11-2 with TRBJ2-3, with D possibly TRBD1 on 6 matching bases. Germline CDR1 reads SGHAT; CDR2 reads FQNNGV. Between the trimmed V and J ends, which lost 5 bases and 6 bases, there was a span of 15 bases. The CDR3 extends over 14 amino acids. CDR3 region: CASSPLGARDTQYF. The CDR3 bases are TGTGCCAGCAGCCCCCTGGGGGCGCGGGATACGCAGTATTTT.

The gene calls are TRBV5-5 and TRBJ2-3, with D maybe TRBD2 (5 bases). Germline values: CDR1 SGHKS, CDR2 YYEKEE (reference sequence). The V end lost 2 bases, the J end lost 4 bases, and 11 bases lay between the germline ends. This CDR3 comprises 14 residues. The CDR3 loop reads CASSFGLAADTQYF. The DNA of the CDR3 is TGTGCCAGCAGCTTCGGCCTAGCTGCAGATACGCAGTATTTT.

The chain couples TRBV9 to TRBJ2-6, with 8 positions matching TRBD1. CDR1 and CDR2 (germline): SGDLS, YYNGEE. With 3 bases clipped from V and 2 bases from J, the junction kept 7 bases outside the gene matches. The CDR3 has 17 amino acids. The CDR3: CASSERAGGPGANVLTF. Here the CDR3 DNA reads TGTGCCAGCAGCGAGAGGGCAGGGGGCCCTGGGGCCAACGTCCTGACTTTC.

J is TRBJ1-3 and V is TRBV19; D not resolved. The CDR3 has 12 residues. The V end lost 3 bases, the J end lost 4 bases, and 4 bases lay between the germline ends. Germline loops: CDR1 LNHDA, CDR2 SQIVND (reference sequence). The CDR3 sequence is CASSIQGNTIYF. The DNA of the CDR3 is TGTGCCAGTAGTATCCAGGGAAACACCATATATTTT.

The CDR3, as DNA: TGCGCCAGCAGACGGAGGGCCGGGACTAGCGGGGGGAGCTCCTACAATGAGCAGTTCTTC. Protein sequence: CASRRRAGTSGGSSYNEQFF. The rearrangement uses TRBV4-1 and TRBJ2-1; 15 bases line up with TRBD2. This CDR3 is 20 amino acids long. Germline V gives CDR1 MGHRA, CDR2 YSYEKL. Losses at the gene ends were 6 bases for V and 0 bases for J; bases not matched to a gene: 12.

The rearrangement links TRBV13 to TRBJ2-7, with TRBD1 matching 9 bases. The CDR3 spans 15 residues. CDR1 and CDR2 (germline): PRHDT, FYEKMQ (reference sequence). The junction had 11 bases not matched to a gene; V was cut back by 5 bases and J by 6 bases. CDR3 sequence: CASSASTGTGSEQYV. The CDR3 DNA reads as TGTGCCAGCAGCGCGAGTACCGGGACAGGGTCCGAGCAGTACGTC.

This clone was seen a single time. This chain uses TRBV6-2 or TRBV6-3 with TRBJ2-1; 13 bases are shared with TRBD2. In germline, CDR1 is MNHEY, CDR2 SVGEGT. The CDR3 length is 15 residues. The V segment lost 6 bases and the J segment 6 bases; nucleotides outside the gene matches: 5. As DNA, the CDR3 is TGTGCCAGCAGCCGACTAGCGGGGGGCCGCAATGAGCAGTTCTTC. Translating gives CASSRLAGGRNEQFF.

V usage is TRBV24-1 and J usage is TRBJ1-1; D may be TRBD1 (5 bases). The CDR3 consists of 11 residues. Trimming took off 3 bases at V and 9 bases at J, with 7 bases between the two ends. CDR1 is KGHDR, CDR2 SFDVKD, per germline. This CDR3 reads CATSDRQKAFF. CDR3 in DNA: TGTGCCACCAGTGATCGACAGAAAGCTTTCTTT.

The chain recombines TRBV4-1 with TRBJ1-4; 7 positions agree with TRBD1. The germline V gene has CDR1 MGHRA and CDR2 YSYEKL. This CDR3 region has 16 residues. The junction had 6 bases not matched to a gene; V was cut back by 0 bases and J by 5 bases. The chain's CDR3 is CASSQEAGTVNEKLFF. The CDR3 DNA sequence: TGCGCCAGCAGCCAAGAGGCCGGGACAGTGAATGAAAAACTGTTTTTT.

The table lists this clone with a few counts. The CDR3 loop is CASSIAGWSDTQYF. The CDR3 nucleotides read TGTGCCAGTAGTATAGCGGGATGGTCAGATACGCAGTATTTT. The chain couples TRBV19 to TRBJ2-3; D may be TRBD2 (5 bases). The CDR3 spans 14 residues. Trimming stripped 1 base from V and 4 bases from J, with 9 bases between. Germline CDR1 and CDR2: LNHDA and SQIVND (reference sequence).

The rearrangement joins TRBV6-2 or TRBV6-3 to TRBJ1-1; D might be TRBD1 (5 bases). Trimming pared 2 bases from V and 7 bases from J, leaving 14 bases between. Germline CDR1 and CDR2: MNHEY and SVGEGT. This CDR3 has 14 amino acids. The CDR3 DNA is TGTGCCAGCAGTTACGGCGGGACGGCCAATGAAGCTTTCTTT. Its protein product is CASSYGGTANEAFF.

J is TRBJ1-3 and V is TRBV15; the D gene is possibly TRBD1 (5 bases). This CDR3 is 13 amino acids long. Germline V gene data show CDR1 as LNHNV and CDR2 as YYDKDF (reference sequence). V lost 7 bases and J 7 bases, leaving 14 bases between the germline ends. The CDR3 DNA sequence: TGTGCCACCACAGGGCGAACCAGGAACACCATATATTTT. Translating it yields CATTGRTRNTIYF. Full variable domain (remainder filled in from reference TRBV15 and TRBJ1-3): DAMVIQNPRYQVTQFGKPVTLSCSQTLNHNVMYWYQQKSSQAPKLLFHYYDKDFNNEADTPDNFQSRRPNTSFCFLDIRSPGLGDTAMYLCATTGRTRNTIYFGEGSWLTVV.

The chain recombines TRBV5-1 with TRBJ2-1; 9 nucleotides line up with TRBD2. The CDR3 spans 18 residues. Trimming removed 4 bases from V and 1 base from J; junction bases left unmatched: 12. Germline-derived CDR1 and CDR2 are SGHRS and YFSETQ. This CDR3 reads CASSQRGEREASYNEQFF. CDR3 in DNA: TGCGCCAGCAGCCAGAGGGGGGAGCGGGAGGCATCCTACAATGAGCAGTTCTTC.

V is TRBV5-1 and J is TRBJ2-7; 10 nucleotides line up with TRBD1. The ends lost 6 bases at V and 6 bases at J; junction bases unmatched: 18. Germline values: CDR1 SGHRS, CDR2 YFSETQ. This CDR3 spans 17 amino acids. The CDR3: CASTRGGTGVKTGEQYF. CDR3 nucleotide sequence: TGCGCCAGCACCCGGGGAGGGACAGGGGTTAAAACGGGCGAGCAGTACTTC.

The count of this clone is one. The chain has TRBV3-1 (or the pseudogene TRBV3-2) and TRBJ2-7, with 7 bases lining up with TRBD1. The CDR3 is 12 residues long. V trimming: 5 bases; J trimming: 6 bases; junction bases outside the gene matches: 4. Per germline, CDR1 LGHDT and CDR2 YNNKEL (reference sequence). CDR3 loop: CASSYPGGEQYV. The CDR3 region has the DNA TGTGCCAGCAGCTACCCAGGGGGCGAGCAGTACGTC.

The chain recombines TRBV11-2 with TRBJ2-5, with 8 bases fitting TRBD2. The CDR3 length is 19 residues. After removal of 1 base from V and 3 bases from J, the junction contained 16 bases not matched to a gene. Germline CDR1 and CDR2: SGHAT and FQNNGV. The CDR3 sequence is CASSLGFGRAGSGEETQYF. In DNA form, the CDR3 reads TGTGCCAGCAGCTTAGGTTTCGGGAGGGCAGGGTCCGGAGAAGAGACCCAGTACTTC.

The J gene is TRBJ2-3, the V gene TRBV6-5, with D possibly TRBD2 on 7 matching bases. The germline V gene has CDR1 MNHEY and CDR2 SVGAGI. This CDR3 comprises 15 residues. Trimming removed 7 bases at V and 1 base at J, with 15 bases between. CDR3 in DNA: TGTGCCAGCACCAGCGGGGACATTCGCACAGATACGCAGTATTTT. Translating gives CASTSGDIRTDTQYF.

The rearrangement links TRBV7-9 to TRBJ2-3; D unclear. This CDR3 contains 12 residues. Trimming took 4 bases from V and 0 from J, leaving 2 bases between them. Germline CDR1 is SEHNR and CDR2 is FQNEAQ (reference sequence). Here the CDR3 reads CASSSSTDTQYF. In DNA, the CDR3 is TGTGCCAGCAGCTCTAGCACAGATACGCAGTATTTT. The full variable domain, rest sourced from reference TRBV7-9 and TRBJ2-3, is DTGVSQNPRHKITKRGQNVTFRCDPISEHNRLYWYRQTLGQGPEFLTYFQNEAQLEKSRLLSDRFSAERPKGSFSTLEIQRTEQGDSAMYLCASSSSTDTQYFGPGTRLTVL.

The chain has TRBV11-2 and TRBJ2-7; weak D call: TRBD2 (5 bases). The ends were cut back, 5 bases at V and 2 bases at J, with 7 bases in the middle. This CDR3 is 12 amino acids long. Germline V gene sequence: CDR1 SGHAT, CDR2 FQNNGV. The CDR3 DNA follows: TGTGCCAGCAGCGGACTCGCCTACGAGCAGTACTTC. This gives the protein CASSGLAYEQYF.

This clone was detected a few times. This rearrangement joins TRBV7-2 to TRBJ2-1; 13 bases agree with TRBD2. CDR1 and CDR2 (germline): SGHTA, FQGNSA. The CDR3 is 16 residues long. The junction had 9 bases not matched to a gene; V was cut back by 4 bases and J by 9 bases. In DNA form, the CDR3 reads TGTGCCAGCAGCTGGGGGACTAGCGGGGACGGAGGTGAGCAGTTCTTC. Translating gives CASSWGTSGDGGEQFF. The full variable domain, completed using reference TRBV7-2 and TRBJ2-1, is GAGVSQSPSNKVTEKGKDVELRCDPISGHTALYWYRQSLGQGLEFLIYFQGNSAPDKSGLPSDRFSAERTGGSVSTLTIQRTQQEDSAVYLCASSWGTSGDGGEQFFGPGTRLTVL.

V usage is TRBV19 and J usage is TRBJ1-1; no clear D. CDR1 and CDR2 (germline): LNHDA, SQIVND (reference sequence). This CDR3 region has 14 residues. Trimming stripped 7 bases from V and 4 bases from J, with 16 bases between. This chain's CDR3 is CASTHRDGATEAFF. For the CDR3, the DNA is TGTGCCAGTACCCACCGCGACGGAGCCACTGAAGCTTTCTTT.

This chain uses TRBV19 with TRBJ2-1; 7 bases are shared with TRBD1. This CDR3 spans 15 amino acids. With 3 bases clipped from V and 1 base from J, the junction kept 3 bases outside the gene matches. Germline V gene lookup returns CDR1 LNHDA and CDR2 SQIVND (reference sequence). The chain's CDR3 is CASSIQGVSYNEQFF. CDR3 coding DNA: TGTGCCAGTAGTATTCAGGGGGTTTCCTACAATGAGCAGTTCTTC.

The V call is TRBV7-9, the J call TRBJ2-6; tentatively, D is TRBD2 (6 bases). Looked up from germline, CDR1 is SEHNR and CDR2 is FQNEAQ (reference sequence). The CDR3 is made up of 15 amino acids. Trimming shortened V by 5 bases and J by 0 bases, and 8 bases separated the two germline ends. This CDR3 is CASSRLDSGANVLTF. DNA for the CDR3: TGTGCCAGCAGCAGACTAGACTCTGGGGCCAACGTCCTGACTTTC.

The V and J genes are TRBV6-5 and TRBJ1-5, with TRBD1 as a possible D gene (5 bases). The germline CDR1 and CDR2 sequences are MNHEY and SVGAGI. V dropped 7 bases and J dropped 5 bases, with 12 bases sitting between them. The CDR3 spans 13 residues. The CDR3 is CASNTGGHQPQHF. The CDR3 DNA is TGTGCCAGCAACACCGGGGGACATCAGCCCCAGCATTTT.

The rearrangement links TRBV21-1 to TRBJ1-5; the D call in the table, TRBD1, was not verified against the DNA. TRBV21-1 is designated a pseudogene. This CDR3 is built from 15 residues. CDR3 nucleotides: TGTGCCAGCAGCCCCCGGACAGGGGCGGATCAGCCCCAGCATTTT. This sequence encodes CASSPRTGADQPQHF.